This T cell receptor beta chain emerged from a study of PD-1 blockade in classical Hodgkin lymphoma. Study results and limitations: Complete responders started with a diversity level that resembled newly diagnosed patients at baseline.

Germline V gene sequence: CDR1 KGHSH, CDR2 LQKENI. Trimming pared 4 bases from V and 7 bases from J, leaving 4 bases between. The CDR3 has 11 residues. Sequencing used immunoSEQ multiplex PCR; TCRdb keeps in-frame clones, though not all of them. The data show approximately 100,000 clones, 83% seen once. Comments on this clone: Its antigen is undetermined.

The time point: cycle 4 day 1 (C4D1), after five to seven weeks of nivolumab. Every patient experienced relapse after autologous stem cell transplantation, and brentuximab vedotin exposure varied. Sample: peripheral blood mononuclear cells (PBMCs), taken before the fourth cycle of nivolumab. The genes are TRBV18 and TRBJ2-2; no clear D gene. This receptor was obtained from a human donor with classical Hodgkin lymphoma. In DNA form, the CDR3 reads TGTGCCAGCTCACAGGTCGGGGAGCTGTTTTTT. This sequence encodes CASSQVGELFF.